The 9 T cell receptor beta chains presented below share a single source sample, sequenced in a study of blood T cell repertoires in COVID-19. Here immunoSEQ multiplex PCR was the method, and the copy in TCRdb shows in-frame clones only, minus some. This sample has about 400,000 clones, with 85% to 90% found just once. Sample: PBMCs or T cells enriched from blood (not recorded which). The receptors were gathered from a young woman with acute COVID-19.

This clone was recorded only once. The chain combines TRBV10-2 with TRBJ1-2, with D perhaps TRBD1 (6 bases). This CDR3 has 13 residues. CDR1 WSHSY and CDR2 SAAADI come from the germline V gene. V lost 10 bases to trimming and J lost 3 bases, with 15 bases between them. The CDR3 nucleotides read TGCGCCACCTCCGGGACACCAGACTATGGCTACACCTTC. It codes for CATSGTPDYGYTF.

The chain links TRBV6-5 to TRBJ2-1; 12 positions match TRBD2. The CDR3 contains 14 residues. Germline CDR1 is MNHEY and CDR2 is SVGAGI. V lost 8 bases to trimming and J lost 5 bases; unmatched junction nucleotides: 4. The DNA of the CDR3 is TGTGCCAGCGCTAGCGGGGGGGCTCACAATGAGCAGTTCTTC. It translates to CASASGGAHNEQFF.

This clone was seen once. The rearrangement joins TRBV15 to TRBJ2-2; TRBD2 matches at 7 bases. Germline loops: CDR1 LNHNV, CDR2 YYDKDF (reference sequence). CDR3 length: 17 residues. V lost 4 bases to trimming and J lost 3 bases; unmatched junction nucleotides: 11. DNA of the CDR3: TGTGCCACCAGCAAAGGGAGGGATACACTATACACCGGGGAGCTGTTTTTT. It yields the protein CATSKGRDTLYTGELFF.

The V call is TRBV10-3, the J call TRBJ2-7, with a tentative D call TRBD1 (5 bases). The CDR3 consists of 14 residues. The germline V and J ends were trimmed by 3 bases and 7 bases, with 16 bases remaining between them. Germline V gene lookup returns CDR1 ENHRY and CDR2 SYGVKD. The CDR3 protein is CAISDRAGLREQYF. The DNA for the CDR3 is TGTGCCATCAGTGATCGGGCAGGGTTGAGGGAGCAGTACTTC.

This chain connects TRBV25-1 to TRBJ2-2, with D tentatively TRBD1 (5 bases). The CDR3 runs to 16 residues. Per the germline V gene, CDR1 is MGHDK and CDR2 is SYGVNS. Trimming removed 4 bases from V and 2 bases from J, with 14 bases in between. The CDR3 region has the DNA TGTGCCAGCAGTGGGACGACAGCCACTAACACCGGGGAGCTGTTTTTT. Protein: CASSGTTATNTGELFF.

This clone has a single count. The chain couples TRBV7-2 to TRBJ2-5; 7 nucleotides line up with TRBD2. The V and J ends lost 4 bases and 5 bases, in that order; junction bases with no gene match: 16. This CDR3 region has 17 residues. CDR1 and CDR2 from the germline V gene are SGHTA and FQGNSA. CDR3 DNA: TGTGCCAGCAGCTCCAACCTCGGGCGGGGGTATCGGGAGACCCAGTACTTC. It codes for CASSSNLGRGYRETQYF.

This clone was observed a single time. V and J are TRBV29-1 and TRBJ2-1, with a possible D match to TRBD1 (6 bases). The CDR3 runs 10 residues. Per the germline V gene, CDR1 is SQVTM and CDR2 is ANQGSEA. V dropped 4 bases and J dropped 13 bases, with 11 bases sitting between them. This chain's CDR3 is CSVGTDLQFF. CDR3 DNA sequence: TGCAGCGTTGGGACAGATCTACAGTTCTTC.

The chain joins TRBV20-1 to TRBJ2-1; TRBD2 agrees at 7 bases. The CDR3 is 15 residues long. J was trimmed by 7 bases and V by 3 bases; bases with no gene match: 12. Germline lookup yields CDR1 DFQATT and CDR2 SNEGSKA (reference sequence). The CDR3 DNA reads as TGCAGTGCTAGTGCCCCGTTACTAGCGAGGAATGAGCAGTTCTTC. Translating gives CSASAPLLARNEQFF.

The chain combines TRBV2 with TRBJ1-2, with D perhaps TRBD1 (5 bases). CDR1 SNHLY and CDR2 FYNNEI come from the germline V gene. V was pared by 6 bases and J by 8 bases, with 13 bases between. The CDR3 spans 12 residues. CDR3: CASSMDTRGYTF. CDR3 sequence (DNA): TGTGCCAGCAGCATGGACACGCGGGGCTACACCTTC. The full variable domain, its missing parts supplied by reference TRBV2 and TRBJ1-2, is EPEVTQTPSHQVTQMGQEVILRCVPISNHLYFYWYRQILGQKVEFLVSFYNNEISEKSEIFDDQFSVERPDGSNFTLKIRSTKLEDSAMYFCASSMDTRGYTFGSGTRLTVV.